These 14 T cell receptor beta chains came from one sample sequenced in a study of CD8 T cells in Susac syndrome. Reverse transcription of 0.5 to 1 ug RNA was performed with random hexamers. TCRdb re-called the immunoSEQ multiplex PCR reads with MiXCR, one entry per CDR3 protein. The repertoire holds roughly 190,000 distinct CDR3 sequences, approximately 94% seen once, with 0.098% in the top ten. What was sequenced was CD4+ T cells from PBMCs. The receptors derive from a human donor with Susac syndrome.

The rearrangement links TRBV18 to TRBJ2-4, with TRBD2 matching 12 bases. The ends lost 2 bases at V and 2 bases at J; junction bases unmatched: 7. The CDR3 is 18 amino acids. Germline V CDR1 and CDR2: KGHSH, LQKENI. The CDR3 loop reads CASSPYASGGASKNIQYF. The CDR3 nucleotides read TGTGCCAGCTCACCATACGCTAGCGGGGGGGCGTCCAAAAACATTCAGTACTTC.

This rearrangement joins TRBV20-1 to TRBJ2-1; the match to TRBD2 covers 11 bases. V trimming: 6 bases; J trimming: 10 bases; junction bases outside the gene matches: 14. Looked up from germline, CDR1 is DFQATT and CDR2 is SNEGSKA (reference sequence). This CDR3 is built from 15 residues. CDR3 region: CSAPWLAGGGEEQFF. The CDR3 bases are TGCAGTGCCCCCTGGCTAGCGGGGGGTGGTGAGGAGCAGTTCTTC.

This rearrangement joins TRBV6-7 to TRBJ2-3; possible D gene TRBD2, 5 bases. TRBV6-7 carries the ORF label, with uncertain function. V dropped 7 bases and J dropped 6 bases, with 14 bases sitting between them. The CDR3 has 13 amino acids. As DNA, the CDR3 is TGTGCCAGCATCATGACTAATCGGGATACGCAGTATTTT. It specifies CASIMTNRDTQYF.

The chain's CDR3 is CASRESGTPETQYF. The CDR3 DNA follows: TGTGCCAGCAGAGAGAGCGGAACTCCTGAGACCCAGTACTTC. V usage is TRBV28 and J usage is TRBJ2-5; weak D call: TRBD2 (5 bases). In germline, CDR1 is MDHEN, CDR2 SYDVKM. V was shortened by 6 bases and J by 5 bases, with 16 bases between the two germline ends. The CDR3 runs 14 residues.

V is TRBV7-2 and J is TRBJ1-5, with D possibly matching TRBD1 (6 bases). The length of the CDR3 is 15 residues. Germline loops: CDR1 SGHTA, CDR2 FQGNSA. V was pared by 5 bases and J by 0 bases, with 11 bases between. CDR3 nucleotides: TGTGCCAGCAGCGTCGACAGGAATAGCAATCAGCCCCAGCATTTT. Translation gives CASSVDRNSNQPQHF.

The V gene is TRBV5-1, the J gene TRBJ2-1, with 7 bases fitting TRBD1. The CDR3 sequence is 18 residues long. With V trimmed by 2 bases and J by 2 bases, 13 bases remained unmatched. Germline-derived CDR1 and CDR2 are SGHRS and YFSETQ. The CDR3 nucleotides are TGCGCCAGCAGCTTATTTCCTCAGGGGGAAGGGGCCTACAATGAGCAGTTCTTC. Translation: CASSLFPQGEGAYNEQFF.

CDR3 amino acids: CSATGGEEYGYTF. CDR3 nucleotides: TGCAGTGCTACCGGGGGTGAAGAGTATGGCTACACCTTC. The J gene is TRBJ1-2, the V gene TRBV20-1; possibly TRBD1 for D (5 bases). The CDR3 covers 13 residues. Trimming removed 4 bases from V and 5 bases from J, with 14 bases in between. Germline assignment: CDR1 DFQATT and CDR2 SNEGSKA (reference sequence).

The chain combines TRBV7-9 with TRBJ1-1, with TRBD1 matching over 7 bases. Trimming took 8 bases from V and 0 from J; bases not matched to a gene: 12. CDR3 length equals 16 residues. Per the germline V gene, CDR1 is SEHNR and CDR2 is FQNEAQ (reference sequence). The CDR3 DNA follows: TGTGCCAGCGACCTTACTGGCAGGGGGGTGAACACTGAAGCTTTCTTT. Protein sequence: CASDLTGRGVNTEAFF.

The chain carries TRBV11-1 and TRBJ2-7, with 8 bases that match TRBD1. The CDR3 contains 15 residues. Germline V gives CDR1 SGHAT, CDR2 FQDESV (reference sequence). After removal of 5 bases from V and 3 bases from J, the junction contained 9 bases not matched to a gene. CDR3 region: CASSHPGTGLYEQYF. The CDR3 DNA sequence: TGTGCCAGCAGCCATCCCGGGACAGGCCTCTACGAGCAGTACTTC.

This chain connects TRBV12-3 or TRBV12-4 to TRBJ2-1; 7 bases are a match to TRBD1. The CDR3 loop spans 14 amino acids. J gave up 3 bases and V 6 bases, and 5 bases lay outside the gene matches. CDR3 loop: CASRRDSFYNEQFF. In DNA form, the CDR3 reads TGTGCCAGCAGGAGGGACAGCTTCTACAATGAGCAGTTCTTC.

The V call is TRBV6-2 or TRBV6-3, the J call TRBJ1-3; D may be TRBD1 (6 bases). V was clipped by 6 bases and J by 0 bases, with 15 bases between them. CDR1 MNHEY and CDR2 SVGEGT come from the germline V gene. This CDR3 region has 16 residues. The CDR3, as DNA: TGTGCCAGCAGCGCAGGACAGCTCCGCTCTGGAAACACCATATATTTT. This encodes CASSAGQLRSGNTIYF.

The chain has TRBV25-1 and TRBJ1-4; possibly TRBD1 for D (6 bases). With 4 bases removed from V and 0 bases from J, the gap between germline ends came to 9 bases. The CDR3 length is 15 residues. Germline V CDR1 and CDR2: MGHDK, SYGVNS. CDR3 in amino acids: CASSGQGSTNEKLFF. The CDR3 DNA reads as TGTGCCAGCAGTGGGCAGGGGTCAACTAATGAAAAACTGTTTTTT.

This chain links TRBV4-3 with TRBJ1-2; TRBD1 matches 9 bases. Germline values: CDR1 LGHNA, CDR2 YSLEER. The CDR3 spans 16 residues. V dropped 4 bases and J dropped 5; count of bases not matched to a gene: 11. CDR3 amino acids: CASSRRGQGSSYGYTF. DNA of the CDR3: TGCGCCAGCAGCCGCCGGGGACAGGGCTCATCGTATGGCTACACCTTC.

The genes are TRBV5-6 and TRBJ1-2, with D unresolved. The germline gives CDR1 SGHDT, CDR2 YYEEEE. The ends were cut back, 5 bases at V and 4 bases at J, with 12 bases in the middle. The CDR3 has 13 amino acids. The CDR3 sequence: CASSDGVFYGYTF. The CDR3 nucleotides read TGTGCCAGCAGTGACGGGGTTTTCTATGGCTACACCTTC.